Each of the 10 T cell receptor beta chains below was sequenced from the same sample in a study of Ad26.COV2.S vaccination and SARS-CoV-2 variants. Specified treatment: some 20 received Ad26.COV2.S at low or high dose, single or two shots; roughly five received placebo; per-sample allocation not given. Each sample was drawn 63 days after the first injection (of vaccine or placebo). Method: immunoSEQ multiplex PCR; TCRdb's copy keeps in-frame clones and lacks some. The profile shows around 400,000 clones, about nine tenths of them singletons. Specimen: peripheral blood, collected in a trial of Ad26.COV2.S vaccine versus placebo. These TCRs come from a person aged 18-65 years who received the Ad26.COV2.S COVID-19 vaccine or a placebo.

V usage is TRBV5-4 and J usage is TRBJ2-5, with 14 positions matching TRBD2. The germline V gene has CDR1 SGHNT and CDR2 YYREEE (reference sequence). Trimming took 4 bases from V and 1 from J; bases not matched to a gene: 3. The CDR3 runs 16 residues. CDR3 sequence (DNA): TGTGCCAGCAGCCCTGGACTAGCGGGAGGCCAAGAGACCCAGTACTTC. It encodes CASSPGLAGGQETQYF. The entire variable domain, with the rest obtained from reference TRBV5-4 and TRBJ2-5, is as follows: ETGVTQSPTHLIKTRGQQVTLRCSSQSGHNTVSWYQQALGQGPQFIFQYYREEENGRGNFPPRFSGLQFPNYSSELNVNALELDDSALYLCASSPGLAGGQETQYFGPGTRLLVL.

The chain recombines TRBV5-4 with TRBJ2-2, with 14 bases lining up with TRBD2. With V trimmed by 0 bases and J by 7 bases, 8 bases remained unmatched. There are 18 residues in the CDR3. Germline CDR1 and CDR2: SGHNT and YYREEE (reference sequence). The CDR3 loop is CASSLEPGLAGAGGELFF. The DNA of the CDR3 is TGTGCCAGCAGCTTGGAACCGGGACTAGCGGGAGCCGGCGGGGAGCTGTTTTTT. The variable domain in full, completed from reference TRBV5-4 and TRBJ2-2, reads ETGVTQSPTHLIKTRGQQVTLRCSSQSGHNTVSWYQQALGQGPQFIFQYYREEENGRGNFPPRFSGLQFPNYSSELNVNALELDDSALYLCASSLEPGLAGAGGELFFGEGSRLTVL.

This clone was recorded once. CDR3 nucleotides: TGTGCCAGCAGTTACTCGAGCAACAGGGATACGCAGTATTTT. Translation: CASSYSSNRDTQYF. The rearrangement uses TRBV6-5 and TRBJ2-3; D is possibly TRBD1 (5 bases). The CDR3 has 14 amino acids. Looked up from germline, CDR1 is MNHEY and CDR2 is SVGAGI. Trimming removed 0 bases at V and 6 bases at J, with 10 bases between.

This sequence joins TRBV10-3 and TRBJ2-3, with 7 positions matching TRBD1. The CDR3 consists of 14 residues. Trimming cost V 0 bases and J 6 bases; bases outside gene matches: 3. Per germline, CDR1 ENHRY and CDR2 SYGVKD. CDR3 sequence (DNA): TGTGCCATCAGTGAGTCGACAGGGCCCGATACGCAGTATTTT. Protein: CAISESTGPDTQYF.

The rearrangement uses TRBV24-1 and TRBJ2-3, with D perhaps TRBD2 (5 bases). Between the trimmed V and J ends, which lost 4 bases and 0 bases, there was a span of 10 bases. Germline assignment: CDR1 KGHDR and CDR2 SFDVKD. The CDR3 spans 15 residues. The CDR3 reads CATSDPGGSTDTQYF. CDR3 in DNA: TGTGCCACCAGTGACCCTGGAGGAAGCACAGATACGCAGTATTTT.

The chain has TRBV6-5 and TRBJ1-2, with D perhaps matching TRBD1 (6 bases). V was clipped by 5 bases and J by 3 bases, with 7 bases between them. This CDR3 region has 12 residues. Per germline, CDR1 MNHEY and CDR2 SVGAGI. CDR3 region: CASSRQDYGYTF. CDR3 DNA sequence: TGTGCCAGCAGTCGACAGGACTATGGCTACACCTTC.

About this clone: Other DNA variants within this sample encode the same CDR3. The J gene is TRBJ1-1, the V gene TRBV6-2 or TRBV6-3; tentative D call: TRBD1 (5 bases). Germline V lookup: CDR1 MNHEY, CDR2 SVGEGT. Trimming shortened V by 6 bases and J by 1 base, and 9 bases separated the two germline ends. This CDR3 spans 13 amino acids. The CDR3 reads CASSRTGNTEAFF. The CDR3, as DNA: TGTGCCAGCAGCAGAACAGGGAACACTGAAGCTTTCTTT.

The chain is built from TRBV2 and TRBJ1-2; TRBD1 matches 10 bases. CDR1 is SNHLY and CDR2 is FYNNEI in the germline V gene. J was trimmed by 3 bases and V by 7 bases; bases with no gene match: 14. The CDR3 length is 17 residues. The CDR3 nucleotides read TGTGCCAGCACCATCTCGACAGGGGGCAGAATGGACTATGGCTACACCTTC. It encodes CASTISTGGRMDYGYTF. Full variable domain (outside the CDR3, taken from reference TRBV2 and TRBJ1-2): EPEVTQTPSHQVTQMGQEVILRCVPISNHLYFYWYRQILGQKVEFLVSFYNNEISEKSEIFDDQFSVERPDGSNFTLKIRSTKLEDSAMYFCASTISTGGRMDYGYTFGSGTRLTVV.

The CDR3 DNA sequence: TGTGCCAGCAGTGACCCCAGGGCGGACACCTACGAGCAGTACTTC. It encodes CASSDPRADTYEQYF. The chain employs TRBV6-1 and TRBJ2-7; D might be TRBD1 (5 bases). The CDR3 runs to 15 residues. Germline values: CDR1 MNHNS, CDR2 SASEGT. The V and J ends lost 3 bases and 2 bases respectively, with 14 bases between them.

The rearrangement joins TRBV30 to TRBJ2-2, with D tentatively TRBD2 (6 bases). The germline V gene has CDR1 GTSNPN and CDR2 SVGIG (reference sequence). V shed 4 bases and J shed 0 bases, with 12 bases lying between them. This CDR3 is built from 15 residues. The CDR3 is CAWIGGSPNTGELFF. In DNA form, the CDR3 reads TGTGCCTGGATTGGAGGGTCCCCGAACACCGGGGAGCTGTTTTTT.